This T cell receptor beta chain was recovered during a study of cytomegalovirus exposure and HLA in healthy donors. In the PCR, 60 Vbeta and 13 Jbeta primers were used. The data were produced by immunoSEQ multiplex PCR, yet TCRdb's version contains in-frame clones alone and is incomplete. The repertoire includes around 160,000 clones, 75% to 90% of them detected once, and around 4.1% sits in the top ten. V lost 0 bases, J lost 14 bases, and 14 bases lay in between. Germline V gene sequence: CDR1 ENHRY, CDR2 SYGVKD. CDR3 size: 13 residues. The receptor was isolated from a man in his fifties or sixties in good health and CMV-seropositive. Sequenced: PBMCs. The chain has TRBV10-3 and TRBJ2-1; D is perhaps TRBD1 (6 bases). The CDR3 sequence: CAISESLGHSKFF. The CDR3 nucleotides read TGTGCCATCAGTGAGTCGTTGGGACACTCAAAGTTCTTC.